This T cell receptor (beta chain) was sequenced in a study of blood T cells in healthy people across ages. Study outcomes and limitations: More naive CD4+ cells and higher diversity were found in long-lived than in aged donors.

The CDR3 sequence is 15 residues long. The V gene's germline CDR1 is LNHNV and CDR2 YYDKDF (reference sequence). Each donor gave 9.5 to 10 milliliters of peripheral blood. On this clonotype itself: Its antigen is unidentified.

For the second PCR, which ran for about 7 to 12 cycles, a sample-barcoded 5' primer and a J-beta primer mix were used. Every cDNA molecule bore a tag from a template-switch adaptor containing 12 random nucleotides. TCRdb analysed the 5' RACE reads with MiXCR anew, one entry per CDR3 protein. The repertoire consists of around 900,000 distinct CDR3 sequences, with about 51% occurring once and the leading ten covering about 22%. The sample was blood. This sequence joins TRBV15 and TRBJ2-1; D might be TRBD2 (6 bases). The last part of the DNA fits TRBJ2-7 better; the J call may be wrong. The receptor was derived from a woman in her sixties in good health. Written as DNA, the CDR3 is TGTGCCACCAGCAGACCGGGACTGGATTACAATGAGCAGTACTTC. It specifies CATSRPGLDYNEQYF.